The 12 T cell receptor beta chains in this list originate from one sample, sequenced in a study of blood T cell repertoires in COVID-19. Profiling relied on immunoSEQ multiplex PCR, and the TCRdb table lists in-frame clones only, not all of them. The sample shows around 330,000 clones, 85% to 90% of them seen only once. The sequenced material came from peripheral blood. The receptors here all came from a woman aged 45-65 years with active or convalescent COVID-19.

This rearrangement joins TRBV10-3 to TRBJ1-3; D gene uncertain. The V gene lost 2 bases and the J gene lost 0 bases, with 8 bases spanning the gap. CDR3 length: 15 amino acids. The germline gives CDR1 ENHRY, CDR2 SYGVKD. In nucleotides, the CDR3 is TGTGCCATCAGTGAGGACGGGATCTCTGGAAACACCATATATTTT. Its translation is CAISEDGISGNTIYF.

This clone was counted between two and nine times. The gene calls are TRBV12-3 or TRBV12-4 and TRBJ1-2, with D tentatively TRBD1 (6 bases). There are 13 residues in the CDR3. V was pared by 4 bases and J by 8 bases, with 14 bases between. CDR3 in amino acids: CASSSLIQGGYTF. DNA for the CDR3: TGTGCCAGCAGTTCCCTAATACAGGGAGGCTACACCTTC.

CDR3 sequence (DNA): TGTGCCAGCAGCTATACAGGGCTTAATGAAAAACTGTTTTTT. Translating gives CASSYTGLNEKLFF. This chain links TRBV7-9 with TRBJ1-4; D is perhaps TRBD1 (6 bases). Germline V gives CDR1 SEHNR, CDR2 FQNEAQ (reference sequence). The V gene lost 4 bases and the J gene lost 4 bases, with 10 bases spanning the gap. The CDR3 is 14 amino acids.

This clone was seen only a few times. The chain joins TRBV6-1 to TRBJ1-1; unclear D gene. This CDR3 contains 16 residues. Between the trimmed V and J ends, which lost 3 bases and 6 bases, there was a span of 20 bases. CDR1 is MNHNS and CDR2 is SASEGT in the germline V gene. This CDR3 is CASSDPMGKAGPEAFF. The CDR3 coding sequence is TGTGCCAGCAGTGATCCTATGGGCAAGGCGGGCCCTGAAGCTTTCTTT.

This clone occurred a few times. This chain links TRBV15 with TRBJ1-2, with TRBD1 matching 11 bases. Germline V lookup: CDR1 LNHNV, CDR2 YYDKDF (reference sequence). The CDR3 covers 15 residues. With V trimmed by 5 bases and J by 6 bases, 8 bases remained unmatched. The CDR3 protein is CATSRKDRGRDGYTF. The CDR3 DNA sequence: TGTGCCACCAGCCGGAAGGACAGGGGGCGGGATGGCTACACCTTC.

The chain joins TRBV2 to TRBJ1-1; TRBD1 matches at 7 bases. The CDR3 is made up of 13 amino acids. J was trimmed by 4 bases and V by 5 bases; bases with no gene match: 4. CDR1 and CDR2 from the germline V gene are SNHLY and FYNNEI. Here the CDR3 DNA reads TGTGCCAGCAGTTACAGACAGGGCACTGAAGCTTTCTTT. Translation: CASSYRQGTEAFF.

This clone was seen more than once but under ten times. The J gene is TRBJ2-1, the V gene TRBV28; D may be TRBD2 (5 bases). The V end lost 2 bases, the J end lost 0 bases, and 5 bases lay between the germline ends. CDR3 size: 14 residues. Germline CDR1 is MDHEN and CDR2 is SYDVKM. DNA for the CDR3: TGTGCCAGCAGTTTAGGGAGCTCCTACAATGAGCAGTTCTTC. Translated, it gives CASSLGSSYNEQFF.

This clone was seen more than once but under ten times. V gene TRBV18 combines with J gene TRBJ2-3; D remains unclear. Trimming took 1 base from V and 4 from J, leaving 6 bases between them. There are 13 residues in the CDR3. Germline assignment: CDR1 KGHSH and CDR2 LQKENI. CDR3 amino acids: CASSPLTADTQYF. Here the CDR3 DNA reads TGTGCCAGCTCACCACTAACTGCAGATACGCAGTATTTT.

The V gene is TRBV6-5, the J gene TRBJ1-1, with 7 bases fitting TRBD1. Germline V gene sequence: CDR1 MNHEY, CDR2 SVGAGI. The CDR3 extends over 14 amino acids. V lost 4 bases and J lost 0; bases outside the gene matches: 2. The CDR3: CASSWDSMNTEAFF. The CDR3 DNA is TGTGCCAGCAGTTGGGACAGCATGAACACTGAAGCTTTCTTT.

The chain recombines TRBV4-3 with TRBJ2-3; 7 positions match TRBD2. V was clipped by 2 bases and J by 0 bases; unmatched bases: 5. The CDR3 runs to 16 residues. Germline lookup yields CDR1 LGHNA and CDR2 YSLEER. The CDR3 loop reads CASSQLAEQSTDTQYF. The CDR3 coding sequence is TGCGCCAGCAGCCAACTAGCGGAGCAAAGCACAGATACGCAGTATTTT.

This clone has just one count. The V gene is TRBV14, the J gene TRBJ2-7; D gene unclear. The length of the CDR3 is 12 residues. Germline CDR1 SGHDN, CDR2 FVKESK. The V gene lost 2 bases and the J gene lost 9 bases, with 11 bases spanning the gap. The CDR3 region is CASSQKTGVQYF. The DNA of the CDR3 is TGTGCCAGCAGCCAAAAGACCGGAGTGCAGTACTTC.

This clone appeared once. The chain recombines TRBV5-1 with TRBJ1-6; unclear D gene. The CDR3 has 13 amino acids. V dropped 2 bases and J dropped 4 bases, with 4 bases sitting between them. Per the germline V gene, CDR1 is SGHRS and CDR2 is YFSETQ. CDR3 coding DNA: TGCGCCAGCAGCTTCTCTTATAATTCACCCCTCCACTTT. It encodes CASSFSYNSPLHF.